This T cell receptor beta chain was sequenced in a study of cytomegalovirus exposure and HLA in healthy donors. Study-wide context: Some 85 million unique TCRs, all from HLA-typed donors, were included in an early release of the data.

This CDR3 contains 18 residues. V dropped 6 bases and J dropped 10; count of bases not matched to a gene: 21. CDR1 and CDR2 (germline): MDHEN, SYDVKM. PCR primers comprised 60 Vbeta and 13 Jbeta primers. Profiling relied on immunoSEQ multiplex PCR, and the TCRdb table lists in-frame clones only, not all of them. The repertoire includes approximately 120,000 clones, around 82% of them detected once, and approximately 3.9% sits in the top ten. With respect to this clone: Its antigen is unidentified.

Study-wide points: The authors later linked a missense DCLRE1C variant to TCR beta V- and J-gene trimming.

The sequence was obtained from a middle-aged man in good health and CMV-seronegative. The chain uses TRBV28 and TRBJ1-6, with 7 bases aligning to TRBD1. Sequencing used PBMCs. CDR3 sequence: CASRKAGSGQEIYSPLHF. CDR3 in DNA: TGTGCCAGCAGAAAGGCGGGGTCTGGACAGGAAATTTACTCACCCCTCCACTTT.